The 26 T cell receptor beta chains listed next were all sequenced from one sample in a study of blood T cell repertoires in COVID-19. The table came from immunoSEQ multiplex PCR; TCRdb's copy has only in-frame clones and leaves some out. The repertoire consists of about 250,000 clones, with about 86% occurring once and the leading ten covering over 1.3%. What was sequenced was peripheral blood. The source of these receptors is a man older than 75 with acute or convalescent COVID-19.

The V and J genes are TRBV27 and TRBJ2-7; the D gene is possibly TRBD1 (6 bases). The CDR3 spans 14 residues. V lost 3 bases and J lost 4, with 13 bases in between. Looked up from germline, CDR1 is MNHEY and CDR2 is SMNVEV (reference sequence). As DNA, the CDR3 is TGTGCCAGCAGTTTTCAGGGGCCTCGGTACGAGCAGTACTTC. Amino acid sequence: CASSFQGPRYEQYF.

This rearrangement joins TRBV28 to TRBJ1-5, with a weak D call TRBD1 (6 bases). This CDR3 comprises 16 residues. Germline values: CDR1 MDHEN, CDR2 SYDVKM. The ends were cut back, 6 bases at V and 7 bases at J, with 22 bases in the middle. The CDR3 sequence: CASSIDLGARGQPQHF. The DNA of the CDR3 is TGTGCCAGCAGCATCGACCTGGGGGCGAGGGGACAGCCCCAGCATTTT.

V is TRBV7-2 and J is TRBJ1-4; D gene uncertain. CDR3 size: 15 residues. V lost 4 bases and J lost 0, with 9 bases in between. Germline assignment: CDR1 SGHTA and CDR2 FQGNSA. CDR3 amino acids: CASSSSRATNEKLFF. CDR3 sequence (DNA): TGTGCCAGCAGCTCTTCTCGAGCAACTAATGAAAAACTGTTTTTT.

The rearrangement uses TRBV7-6 and TRBJ2-7; maybe TRBD1 (6 bases). Germline V gene sequence: CDR1 SGHVS, CDR2 FNYEAQ. Deletions cut 0 bases from V and 0 bases from J, with 18 bases between. The CDR3 extends over 18 amino acids. Here the CDR3 DNA reads TGTGCCAGCAGCTTAGCGGTATCAGTGGGACACAGCTCCTACGAGCAGTACTTC. Its protein product is CASSLAVSVGHSSYEQYF.

This chain joins TRBV5-1 and TRBJ1-2; possible D gene TRBD1, 6 bases. Germline V gene lookup returns CDR1 SGHRS and CDR2 YFSETQ. Trimming pared 4 bases from V and 7 bases from J, leaving 17 bases between. The CDR3 is 14 amino acids. For the CDR3, the DNA is TGCGCCAGCAGCCTGATGGGGGCCATCGGTGGCTACACCTTC. Protein: CASSLMGAIGGYTF.

The chain carries TRBV19 and TRBJ2-3; D possibly corresponds to TRBD2 (6 bases). This CDR3 has 14 residues. The germline gives CDR1 LNHDA, CDR2 SQIVND (reference sequence). The V and J ends lost 6 bases and 4 bases respectively, with 14 bases between them. CDR3 sequence (DNA): TGTGCCAGTAGGGAAGGCGGGGACGCAGATACGCAGTATTTT. Translating gives CASREGGDADTQYF.

This CDR3 is CASSQDLSPGRGYGYTF. DNA for the CDR3: TGCGCCAGCAGCCAAGATCTTTCACCGGGCAGGGGCTATGGCTACACCTTC. The chain is built from TRBV4-1 and TRBJ1-2; maybe TRBD1 (6 bases). Germline CDR1 reads MGHRA; CDR2 reads YSYEKL. The CDR3 covers 17 residues. V was pared by 0 bases and J by 4 bases, with 18 bases between.

J is TRBJ1-1 and V is TRBV7-3, with 7 bases aligning to TRBD1. Germline V gene lookup returns CDR1 SGHTA and CDR2 FQGTGA. The CDR3 runs to 14 residues. V was pared by 5 bases and J by 3 bases, with 6 bases of the junction left unmatched. The CDR3 nucleotides read TGTGCCAGCAGCCAGTCAACAGGGGACACTGAAGCTTTCTTT. Translating gives CASSQSTGDTEAFF.

This chain uses TRBV5-1 with TRBJ2-2; TRBD2 agrees at 7 bases. Trimming at V came to 7 bases and at J to 4 bases, leaving 10 bases not matched to a gene. CDR3 length: 15 residues. The V gene's germline CDR1 is SGHRS and CDR2 YFSETQ. For the CDR3, the DNA is TGCGCCAGCGCCGGACCGGGACTAAGCACCGGGGAGCTGTTTTTT. Its protein product is CASAGPGLSTGELFF.

The V call is TRBV10-3, the J call TRBJ1-4; D call uncertain. The V end was cut by 9 bases, the J end by 5 bases, with 16 bases between. CDR3 size: 14 residues. Germline V gene lookup returns CDR1 ENHRY and CDR2 SYGVKD. CDR3 protein: CAIRSESTNEKLFF. The CDR3 nucleotides are TGTGCCATTCGCTCCGAGTCGACAAATGAAAAACTGTTTTTT.

The chain has TRBV7-2 and TRBJ2-3; 9 bases fit TRBD2. The germline V gene encodes CDR1 SGHTA and CDR2 FQGNSA. The trim removed 2 bases at V and 5 bases at J, leaving 2 bases unmatched. This CDR3 is 14 amino acids long. This chain's CDR3 is CASSLSGRIDTQYF. The CDR3 nucleotides are TGTGCCAGCAGCTTAAGCGGGAGGATAGATACGCAGTATTTT.

The chain links TRBV7-3 to TRBJ1-5, with TRBD1 matching 7 bases. The germline gives CDR1 SGHTA, CDR2 FQGTGA. The CDR3 contains 15 residues. V was pared by 5 bases and J by 3 bases, with 7 bases of the junction left unmatched. Here the CDR3 reads CASSTGTEHNQPQHF. The CDR3 DNA is TGTGCCAGCAGCACGGGGACAGAGCACAATCAGCCCCAGCATTTT.

The gene calls are TRBV2 and TRBJ2-5; perhaps TRBD2 as D (6 bases). V shed 7 bases and J shed 1 base, with 10 bases lying between them. In germline, CDR1 is SNHLY, CDR2 FYNNEI. The CDR3 covers 13 residues. The CDR3 sequence is CASTGEVQETQYF. The CDR3 bases are TGTGCCAGCACCGGGGAGGTCCAAGAGACCCAGTACTTC.

A single count supports this clone. The chain employs TRBV6-2 or TRBV6-3 and TRBJ2-7, with D unresolved. The CDR3 is 13 residues long. The germline V gene has CDR1 MNHEY and CDR2 SVGEGT. V dropped 4 bases and J dropped 5 bases, with 12 bases sitting between them. This CDR3 is CASSLVQSNEQYF. The CDR3 coding sequence is TGTGCCAGCAGTTTAGTACAGTCGAACGAGCAGTACTTC.

The chain uses TRBV11-3 and TRBJ2-1; the match to TRBD2 covers 11 bases. After removal of 1 base from V and 10 bases from J, the junction contained 6 bases not matched to a gene. The germline gives CDR1 SGHNT, CDR2 YENEEA. This CDR3 is built from 15 residues. CDR3 nucleotide sequence: TGTGCCAGCAGCTTAGCAGGACTAGCGGGCATGGAGCAGTTCTTC. Translated, it gives CASSLAGLAGMEQFF.

V is TRBV5-1 and J is TRBJ2-7, with TRBD1 identical over 9 bases. CDR1 and CDR2 (germline): SGHRS, YFSETQ. V dropped 2 bases and J dropped 5; count of bases not matched to a gene: 8. The CDR3 totals 15 residues. The CDR3 DNA follows: TGCGCCAGCAGCTTCTACAGGGGGCAGTCACACGAGCAGTACTTC. This codes for CASSFYRGQSHEQYF.

This chain links TRBV29-1 with TRBJ1-2; D is undetermined. Germline loops: CDR1 SQVTM, CDR2 ANQGSEA. The CDR3 covers 13 residues. Trimming removed 3 bases from V and 3 bases from J, with 11 bases in between. The CDR3 spells CSVDVRGYYGYTF. CDR3 sequence (DNA): TGCAGCGTTGACGTCCGAGGCTACTATGGCTACACCTTC.

This clone has just one count. The rearrangement uses TRBV19 and TRBJ1-5; no firm D call. Germline assignment: CDR1 LNHDA and CDR2 SQIVND (reference sequence). Trimming pared 3 bases from V and 12 bases from J, leaving 9 bases between. The length of the CDR3 is 11 residues. Here the CDR3 DNA reads TGTGCCAGTAGTATGGCCAGGATCCAGCATTTT. Translating it yields CASSMARIQHF.

This sequence joins TRBV7-9 and TRBJ2-3, with 10 bases that match TRBD2. This CDR3 region has 15 residues. The germline CDR1 and CDR2 sequences are SEHNR and FQNEAQ (reference sequence). V lost 4 bases, J lost 3 bases, and 4 bases stayed unmatched. As DNA, the CDR3 is TGTGCCAGCAGCTCCCTAGCGGGAGTGACAGATACGCAGTATTTT. Protein: CASSSLAGVTDTQYF.

This clone has only a few counts. This chain uses TRBV7-6 with TRBJ2-1; D is perhaps TRBD1 (6 bases). Germline lookup yields CDR1 SGHVS and CDR2 FNYEAQ. Trimming removed 5 bases from V and 7 bases from J, with 18 bases in between. This CDR3 is built from 15 residues. For the CDR3, the DNA is TGTGCCAGCAGCCCCCGGGACACTATAGGGAATGAGCAGTTCTTC. It is translated as CASSPRDTIGNEQFF.

This clone was seen a few times. The genes are TRBV29-1 and TRBJ2-1; D is perhaps TRBD2 (6 bases). V was trimmed by 7 bases and J by 0 bases, leaving 10 bases between them. This CDR3 has 13 amino acids. Germline V gene lookup returns CDR1 SQVTM and CDR2 ANQGSEA. CDR3 in DNA: TGCAGCGGACTAGTCAGCTCCTACAATGAGCAGTTCTTC. Protein product: CSGLVSSYNEQFF.

The gene calls are TRBV18 and TRBJ1-1; no firm D call. The CDR3 totals 13 residues. Germline lookup yields CDR1 KGHSH and CDR2 LQKENI. Trimming stripped 4 bases from V and 1 base from J, with 7 bases between. The CDR3 sequence: CASSRAQNTEAFF. CDR3 DNA: TGTGCCAGCTCACGGGCGCAGAACACTGAAGCTTTCTTT.

The rearrangement joins TRBV3-1 (or the pseudogene TRBV3-2) to TRBJ1-1; 8 positions agree with TRBD1. V lost 6 bases, J lost 5 bases, and 8 bases stayed unmatched. CDR1 LGHDT and CDR2 YNNKEL come from the germline V gene (reference sequence). The CDR3 consists of 14 residues. CDR3 amino acids: CASRPQGDRTEAFF. The CDR3 DNA follows: TGTGCCAGCAGGCCACAGGGGGATAGGACTGAAGCTTTCTTT.

This rearrangement joins TRBV7-2 to TRBJ1-3; D not certain. Germline V CDR1 and CDR2: SGHTA, FQGNSA. V lost 3 bases to trimming and J lost 0 bases, with 9 bases between them. The CDR3 is 15 amino acids. The chain's CDR3 is CASSFRESSGNTIYF. DNA for the CDR3: TGTGCCAGCAGCTTCCGGGAGAGCTCTGGAAACACCATATATTTT.

J is TRBJ2-7 and V is TRBV7-2, with 7 nucleotides matching TRBD2. The V segment lost 2 bases and the J segment 0 bases; nucleotides outside the gene matches: 7. CDR1 and CDR2 from the germline V gene are SGHTA and FQGNSA. The CDR3 totals 16 residues. The DNA for the CDR3 is TGTGCCAGCAGCTTACGGGGCGGGGGAAGCTCCTACGAGCAGTACTTC. It yields the protein CASSLRGGGSSYEQYF.

This chain joins TRBV19 and TRBJ2-3; D unresolved. The CDR3 spans 13 residues. Germline V gene data show CDR1 as LNHDA and CDR2 as SQIVND (reference sequence). V was clipped by 7 bases and J by 6 bases, with 14 bases between them. CDR3 amino acids: CASNQAALDTQYF. The CDR3 DNA follows: TGTGCCAGTAACCAAGCCGCGCTTGATACGCAGTATTTT.